This TCR beta chain came from a study of shared clonotypes between healthy human individuals. TCRdb's copy holds only in-frame clones and misses some; the assay was immunoSEQ multiplex PCR. The table lists 2.3 million or so clones, over 85% of them singletons. The study, taken as a whole, reports: Sharing of clonotypes among donors was expected to vary with sequencing depth. Generally, naive subsets came out with larger estimated richness than memory subsets.

About this clone itself: The target antigen is unknown. Other DNA sequences in the same sample also yield this CDR3.

The study drew its donors from healthy HIV-negative adults without recent acute infections or vaccinations. Sequencing was done on a sample of naive CD4+ T cells from PBMCs. As to subset: CD45RA+ positively selected. The receptor's source is a young man in good health. Some clones in this sample may be carry-over from other donors' samples.

The CDR3, as DNA: TGCGCCAGCAGCTTGGTCGGGGTGGCTGAAGCTTTCTTT. This codes for CASSLVGVAEAFF. V usage is TRBV5-1 and J usage is TRBJ1-1; no clear D gene. Germline V CDR1 and CDR2: SGHRS, YFSETQ. Trimming cost V 0 bases and J 6 bases, with 9 bases left between them. This CDR3 has 13 residues.